Each of the 19 T cell receptor beta chains below was sequenced from the same sample in a study of blood T cell repertoires in COVID-19. Sequenced by immunoSEQ multiplex PCR; TCRdb stores in-frame clones only, minus some. Among roughly 87,000 clones listed, about 82% were seen once. Sequenced: peripheral blood. These receptors all come from a human donor in a cohort sampled during active COVID-19.

The rearrangement uses TRBV7-2 and TRBJ1-3; D remains unclear. The germline V and J ends were trimmed by 1 base and 0 bases, with 13 bases remaining between them. CDR1 SGHTA and CDR2 FQGNSA come from the germline V gene. The CDR3 covers 17 residues. For the CDR3, the DNA is TGTGCCAGCAGCTTAGTCCCAGGAAAGAGCTCTGGAAACACCATATATTTT. Translating gives CASSLVPGKSSGNTIYF.

The chain is built from TRBV7-9 and TRBJ2-1, with 7 nucleotides matching TRBD2. The germline CDR1 and CDR2 sequences are SEHNR and FQNEAQ (reference sequence). This CDR3 comprises 18 residues. Losses at the gene ends were 5 bases for V and 7 bases for J; bases not matched to a gene: 20. DNA for the CDR3: TGTGCCAGCAGCGGCCGAGGCCTAGCGGCGGTTTTGGAAAATGAGCAGTTCTTC. Encoded protein: CASSGRGLAAVLENEQFF. The whole variable domain, remainder taken from reference TRBV7-9 and TRBJ2-1, is DTGVSQNPRHKITKRGQNVTFRCDPISEHNRLYWYRQTLGQGPEFLTYFQNEAQLEKSRLLSDRFSAERPKGSFSTLEIQRTEQGDSAMYLCASSGRGLAAVLENEQFFGPGTRLTVL.

This sequence joins TRBV12-3 or TRBV12-4 and TRBJ1-1, with D uncertain. The V gene lost 3 bases and the J gene lost 5 bases, with 7 bases spanning the gap. The CDR3 totals 12 residues. The CDR3, as DNA: TGTGCCAGCAGTTTGAAGAGGACTGAAGCTTTCTTT. Translated, it gives CASSLKRTEAFF.

The V and J genes are TRBV12-3 or TRBV12-4 and TRBJ2-7, with 8 nucleotides matching TRBD1. J was trimmed by 9 bases and V by 1 base; bases with no gene match: 5. The CDR3 length is 13 residues. CDR3 in DNA: TGTGCCAGCAGTTTAGGACAGGGGAGTTGGCAGTACTTC. Translation: CASSLGQGSWQYF.

The V gene is TRBV7-9, the J gene TRBJ2-5; 7 bases are a match to TRBD1. J lost 2 bases, V lost 0 bases, and 9 bases had no gene match. This CDR3 is 17 amino acids long. Germline CDR1 and CDR2: SEHNR and FQNEAQ (reference sequence). CDR3 nucleotides: TGTGCCAGCAGCTTAGCTATCTGGGACAGTGTTCAAGAGACCCAGTACTTC. Translated: CASSLAIWDSVQETQYF. The complete variable domain, with remaining parts taken from reference TRBV7-9 and TRBJ2-5, reads DTGVSQNPRHKITKRGQNVTFRCDPISEHNRLYWYRQTLGQGPEFLTYFQNEAQLEKSRLLSDRFSAERPKGSFSTLEIQRTEQGDSAMYLCASSLAIWDSVQETQYFGPGTRLLVL.

This clone was picked up a small number of times. The rearrangement links TRBV2 to TRBJ2-3; D ambiguous. CDR1 is SNHLY and CDR2 is FYNNEI in the germline V gene. There are 14 residues in the CDR3. Trimming shortened V by 5 bases and J by 1 base, and 10 bases separated the two germline ends. The CDR3 DNA reads TGTGCCAGCAGTAGATTAGAGGGCACAGATACGCAGTATTTT. It is translated as CASSRLEGTDTQYF.

The gene calls are TRBV27 and TRBJ2-7, with 7 bases lining up with TRBD2. V dropped 3 bases and J dropped 6; count of bases not matched to a gene: 14. CDR1 and CDR2 (germline): MNHEY, SMNVEV (reference sequence). The CDR3 loop spans 16 amino acids. This chain's CDR3 is CASSLLFGGGPGEQYF. The CDR3 nucleotides read TGTGCCAGCAGTTTGCTATTCGGGGGAGGGCCCGGCGAGCAGTACTTC.

This clone occurred once. The J gene is TRBJ2-1, the V gene TRBV28, with 9 bases fitting TRBD2. The V gene's germline CDR1 is MDHEN and CDR2 SYDVKM. Trimming at V came to 6 bases and at J to 2 bases, leaving 14 bases not matched to a gene. The CDR3 sequence is 18 residues long. CDR3 sequence reads: CASSPGWSSGATYNEQFF. CDR3 nucleotide sequence: TGTGCCAGCAGCCCTGGTTGGTCTAGCGGGGCGACCTACAATGAGCAGTTCTTC.

The V and J genes are TRBV12-3 or TRBV12-4 and TRBJ2-1; 7 bases match TRBD2. Trimming removed 5 bases from V and 10 bases from J; junction bases left unmatched: 5. The CDR3 consists of 12 residues. The CDR3 loop is CASSPAGGEQFF. The CDR3 DNA reads TGTGCCAGCAGTCCCGCCGGGGGGGAGCAGTTCTTC.

In its sample, this clone was seen a few times. The chain joins TRBV6-5 to TRBJ2-5; 8 bases line up with TRBD1. CDR3 length: 15 amino acids. V shed 8 bases and J 2 bases; nucleotides not matched to a gene: 10. Germline V gives CDR1 MNHEY, CDR2 SVGAGI. The CDR3 nucleotides read TGTGCCAGCTGGGGAGCAGGGGGCGGTCAAGAGACCCAGTACTTC. This codes for CASWGAGGGQETQYF.

This chain joins TRBV6-6 and TRBJ2-7, with D unclear. The germline V gene encodes CDR1 MNHNY and CDR2 SVGAGI (reference sequence). The length of the CDR3 is 12 residues. Trimming shortened V by 5 bases and J by 3 bases, and 8 bases separated the two germline ends. The CDR3: CASSPAVYEQYF. The DNA of the CDR3 is TGTGCCAGCAGTCCCGCGGTCTACGAGCAGTACTTC.

This clone showed up just a few times. The chain recombines TRBV3-1 (or the pseudogene TRBV3-2) with TRBJ2-1; TRBD2 agrees at 7 bases. The CDR3 consists of 12 residues. With V trimmed by 3 bases and J by 14 bases, 7 bases remained unmatched. Germline assignment: CDR1 LGHDT and CDR2 YNNKEL (reference sequence). The CDR3 sequence: CASSQRGTQEFF. DNA of the CDR3: TGTGCCAGCAGCCAGCGGGGGACGCAAGAGTTCTTC.

The DNA of the CDR3 is TGTGCCAGCAGCTTCCCCCCAGGGAAGGGGGAAAAACTGTTTTTT. It specifies CASSFPPGKGEKLFF. The chain employs TRBV7-9 and TRBJ1-4; D perhaps matches TRBD1 (5 bases). This CDR3 is 15 amino acids long. V dropped 3 bases and J dropped 8 bases, with 16 bases sitting between them. CDR1 is SEHNR, CDR2 FQNEAQ, per germline (reference sequence). The variable domain in full, completed from reference TRBV7-9 and TRBJ1-4, reads DTGVSQNPRHKITKRGQNVTFRCDPISEHNRLYWYRQTLGQGPEFLTYFQNEAQLEKSRLLSDRFSAERPKGSFSTLEIQRTEQGDSAMYLCASSFPPGKGEKLFFGSGTQLSVL.

The V and J genes are TRBV6-6 and TRBJ2-7; 7 nucleotides match TRBD1. V was pared by 2 bases and J by 1 base, with 5 bases of the junction left unmatched. The CDR3 length is 15 residues. Germline values: CDR1 MNHNY, CDR2 SVGAGI (reference sequence). CDR3 amino acids: CASSYGTVRSYEQYF. The CDR3 DNA sequence: TGTGCCAGCAGTTACGGGACAGTGAGGTCCTACGAGCAGTACTTC.

This clone was recorded only once. This chain joins TRBV10-3 and TRBJ2-7, with TRBD2 matching 7 bases. CDR3 length: 15 amino acids. Germline CDR1 is ENHRY and CDR2 is SYGVKD. Losses at the gene ends were 0 bases for V and 6 bases for J; bases not matched to a gene: 8. CDR3 in amino acids: CAISESPGAGFEQYF. CDR3 coding DNA: TGTGCCATCAGTGAGTCCCCGGGAGCGGGGTTCGAGCAGTACTTC.

The CDR3 region has the DNA TGCAGTGCTAGTAGCGGGGATGGGTACTTTGAGCAGTTCTTC. It encodes CSASSGDGYFEQFF. The rearrangement uses TRBV20-1 and TRBJ2-1; 8 positions agree with TRBD2. This CDR3 has 14 amino acids. Germline trimming cut 3 bases from V and 9 bases from J; bases unmatched to any gene: 10. Germline loops: CDR1 DFQATT, CDR2 SNEGSKA (reference sequence).

This CDR3 reads CAISVGQRRETQYF. The CDR3 nucleotides are TGTGCCATCAGTGTCGGACAGAGGCGAGAGACCCAGTACTTC. V gene TRBV10-3 combines with J gene TRBJ2-5; TRBD1 might be the D (6 bases). Germline CDR1 reads ENHRY; CDR2 reads SYGVKD. V was clipped by 4 bases and J by 4 bases, with 13 bases between them. The CDR3 loop spans 14 amino acids.

Only one count was recorded for this clone. CDR3: CSVVTGVEQYF. Written as DNA, the CDR3 is TGCAGCGTCGTTACAGGGGTCGAGCAGTACTTC. The gene calls are TRBV29-1 and TRBJ2-7; 7 bases map to TRBD1. CDR1 is SQVTM, CDR2 ANQGSEA, per germline. The V and J ends lost 6 bases and 6 bases, in that order; junction bases with no gene match: 5. The CDR3 loop spans 11 amino acids.

This chain links TRBV4-3 with TRBJ2-3; D is undetermined. CDR1 and CDR2 from the germline V gene are LGHNA and YSLEER. V was shortened by 4 bases and J by 2 bases, with 10 bases between the two germline ends. CDR3 length: 14 amino acids. The CDR3 DNA reads as TGCGCCAGCAGCCCGACTGGGTACACAGATACGCAGTATTTT. Its protein is CASSPTGYTDTQYF.